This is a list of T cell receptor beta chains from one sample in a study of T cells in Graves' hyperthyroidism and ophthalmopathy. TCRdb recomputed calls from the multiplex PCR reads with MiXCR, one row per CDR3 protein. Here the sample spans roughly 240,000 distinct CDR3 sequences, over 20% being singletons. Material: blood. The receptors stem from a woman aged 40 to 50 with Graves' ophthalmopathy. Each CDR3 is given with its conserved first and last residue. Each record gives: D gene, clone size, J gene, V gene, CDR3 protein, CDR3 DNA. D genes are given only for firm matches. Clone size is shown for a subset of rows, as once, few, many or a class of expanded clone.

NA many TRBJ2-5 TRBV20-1 CSAWGPETQYF TGCAGTGCTTGGGGGCCGGAGACCCAGTACTTC
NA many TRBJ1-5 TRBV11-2 CASSSNIGTTSNQPQHF TGTGCCAGCAGCTCCAACATCGGGACGACAAGCAATCAGCCCCAGCATTTT
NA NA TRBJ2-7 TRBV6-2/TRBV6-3 CASSYSGGTASYEQYF TGTGCCAGCAGTTACTCGGGCGGGACTGCCTCCTACGAGCAGTACTTC
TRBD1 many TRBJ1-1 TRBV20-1 CSARTGTGIAEAFF TGCAGTGCTAGAACTGGGACAGGTATCGCTGAAGCTTTCTTT
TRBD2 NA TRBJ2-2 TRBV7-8 CASSLRAGGVGTGELFF TGTGCCAGCAGCTTACGAGCGGGAGGCGTTGGCACCGGGGAGCTGTTTTTT
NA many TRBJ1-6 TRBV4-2 CASSQDWTDYNSPLHF TGTGCCAGCAGCCAAGATTGGACAGATTATAATTCACCCCTCCACTTT
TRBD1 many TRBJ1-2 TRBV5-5 CASSLEVTGHYGYTF TGTGCCAGCAGCTTGGAGGTGACAGGGCACTATGGCTACACCTTC
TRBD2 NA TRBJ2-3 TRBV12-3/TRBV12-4 CASSSRTSLADTQYF TGTGCCAGCAGTTCGAGGACTAGTTTAGCAGATACGCAGTATTTT
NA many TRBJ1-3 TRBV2 CASSEWGAGNTIYF TGTGCCAGCAGTGAATGGGGGGCCGGAAACACCATATATTTT
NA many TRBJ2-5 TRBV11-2 CASSSRQIETQYF TGTGCCAGCAGCTCCCGCCAGATCGAGACCCAGTACTTC
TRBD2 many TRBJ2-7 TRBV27 CASSLGVAGASYEQYF TGTGCCAGCAGTTTGGGGGTGGCGGGAGCTTCCTACGAGCAGTACTTC
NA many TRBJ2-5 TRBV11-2 CASSLVRGWETQYF TGTGCCAGCAGCTTAGTTCGGGGGTGGGAGACCCAGTACTTC
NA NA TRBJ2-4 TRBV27 CARRSGRKNIQYF TGTGCCAGGAGATCAGGGCGGAAAAACATTCAGTACTTC
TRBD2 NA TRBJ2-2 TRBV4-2 CASSLRLAGANTGELFF TGTGCCAGCAGCCTAAGACTAGCGGGAGCCAACACCGGGGAGCTGTTTTTT
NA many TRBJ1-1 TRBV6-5 CASSNGGGGGTEAFF TGTGCCAGCAGTAATGGAGGGGGAGGGGGTACTGAAGCTTTCTTT
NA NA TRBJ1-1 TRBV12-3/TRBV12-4 CASSLVLTAYTEAFF TGTGCCAGCAGTTTAGTACTCACAGCTTACACTGAAGCTTTCTTT
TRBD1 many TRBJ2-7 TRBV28 CASSPGQGGGEQYF TGTGCCAGCAGTCCGGGACAGGGGGGTGGCGAGCAGTACTTC
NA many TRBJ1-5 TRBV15 CATSRDIRNQPQHF TGTGCCACCAGCAGAGATATTCGCAATCAGCCCCAGCATTTT
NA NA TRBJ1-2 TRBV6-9 CASSSGGYTF TGTGCCAGCAGTTCTGGGGGCTACACCTTC
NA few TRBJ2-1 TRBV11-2 CASSLDQLTLNEQFF TGTGCCAGCAGCTTAGATCAACTGACCCTCAATGAGCAGTTCTTC
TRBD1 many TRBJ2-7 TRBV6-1 CASSEWTGDSYEQYF TGTGCCAGCAGTGAATGGACAGGGGACTCCTACGAGCAGTACTTC
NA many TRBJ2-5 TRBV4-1 CASSQPWTASQTQYF TGCGCCAGCAGCCAACCCTGGACAGCTTCGCAGACCCAGTACTTC
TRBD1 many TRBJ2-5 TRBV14 CASSQADRGARETQYF TGTGCCAGCAGCCAGGCGGACAGGGGAGCGCGGGAGACCCAGTACTTC
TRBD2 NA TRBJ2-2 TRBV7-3 CASSWTSGKLSGELSF TGTGCCAGCAGCTGGACTAGCGGGAAGTTGAGCGGGGAGCTGTCTTTT
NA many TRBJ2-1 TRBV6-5 CASSYRRDGYNEQFF TGTGCCAGCAGTTACAGAAGGGACGGCTACAATGAGCAGTTCTTC
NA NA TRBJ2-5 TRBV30 CAHDEAGQETQYF TGTGCCCATGATGAGGCGGGCCAAGAGACCCAGTACTTC
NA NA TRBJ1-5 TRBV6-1 CASSTHVGDNQPQHF TGTGCCAGCAGCACCCATGTCGGGGATAATCAGCCCCAGCATTTT
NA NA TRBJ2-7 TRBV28 CASRPSQGGQYF TGTGCCAGCAGACCATCACAGGGAGGGCAGTACTTC
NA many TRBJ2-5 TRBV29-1 CSVEHDQETQYF TGCAGCGTTGAACACGACCAAGAGACCCAGTACTTC
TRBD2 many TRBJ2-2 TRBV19 CASSMRSGTSSTGELFF TGTGCCAGTAGTATGAGGAGCGGGACTAGCAGCACCGGGGAGCTGTTTTTT
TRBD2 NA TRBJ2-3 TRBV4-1 CASSQVGLAGGRDTDTQYF TGCGCCAGCAGCCAAGTCGGACTAGCGGGAGGGCGAGACACAGATACGCAGTATTTT
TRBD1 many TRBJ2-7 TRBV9 CASSAQEDRAYYEQYF TGTGCCAGCAGCGCCCAGGAAGACAGGGCCTACTACGAGCAGTACTTC
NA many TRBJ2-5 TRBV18 CASSPTSTETQYF TGTGCCAGCTCACCAACTAGCACGGAGACCCAGTACTTC
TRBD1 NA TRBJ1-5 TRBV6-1 CASKSSRTGGMTQPQHF TGTGCCAGCAAGAGCAGTCGGACAGGGGGGATGACTCAGCCCCAGCATTTT
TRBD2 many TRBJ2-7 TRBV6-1 CASRAGVREQYF TGTGCCAGCAGGGCGGGAGTTCGCGAGCAGTACTTC
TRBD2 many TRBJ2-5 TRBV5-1 CASSDSGGETQYF TGCGCCAGCAGCGATTCGGGAGGGGAGACCCAGTACTTC
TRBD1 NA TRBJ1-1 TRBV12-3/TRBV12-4 CASSSITTRNKNRGREAFF TGTGCCAGCAGTTCGATAACCACCAGGAACAAAAACAGGGGGCGCGAAGCTTTCTTT
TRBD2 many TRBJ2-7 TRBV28 CASSKPGLAGLYEQYF TGTGCCAGCAGTAAACCCGGACTAGCGGGACTCTACGAGCAGTACTTC
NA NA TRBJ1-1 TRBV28 CASSTRDIMNTEAFF TGTGCCAGCAGTACCCGGGACATCATGAACACTGAAGCTTTCTTT
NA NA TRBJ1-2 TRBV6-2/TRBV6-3 CASSAGSYGYTF TGTGCCAGCAGCGCCGGGAGCTATGGCTACACCTTC
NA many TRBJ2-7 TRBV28 CASSDAGIEQYF TGTGCCAGCAGTGATGCGGGAATCGAGCAGTACTTC
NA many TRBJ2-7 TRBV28 CASAEAGSYEQYF TGTGCCAGCGCCGAGGCAGGCTCCTACGAGCAGTACTTC
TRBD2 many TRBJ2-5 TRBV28 CASSLGLAALKETQYF TGTGCCAGCAGTTTAGGGCTAGCGGCTTTGAAAGAGACCCAGTACTTC
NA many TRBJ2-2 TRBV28 CASSFWHGGTGELFF TGTGCCAGCAGTTTTTGGCATGGGGGGACCGGGGAGCTGTTTTTT
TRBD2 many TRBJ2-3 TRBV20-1 CSARDRARTSVYSSTDTQYF TGCAGTGCAAGAGACAGGGCCCGGACTAGCGTATATTCTAGCACAGATACGCAGTATTTT
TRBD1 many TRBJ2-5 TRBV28 CASSLPRTGWGQETQYF TGTGCCAGCAGTTTGCCCCGGACAGGGTGGGGGCAAGAGACCCAGTACTTC
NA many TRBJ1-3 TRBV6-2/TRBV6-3 CASRFGQIGGNTIYF TGTGCCAGCAGATTCGGACAGATTGGTGGAAACACCATATATTTT
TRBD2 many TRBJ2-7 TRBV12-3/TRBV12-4 CASSPLALAGAPLEQYF TGTGCCAGCAGTCCGCTCGCACTAGCGGGAGCCCCCCTCGAGCAGTACTTC
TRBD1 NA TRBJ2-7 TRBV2 CASSKDRAYEQYF TGTGCCAGCAGTAAGGACAGGGCCTACGAGCAGTACTTC
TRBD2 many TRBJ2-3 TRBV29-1 CSVETSGRDTQYF TGCAGCGTTGAAACTAGCGGGAGGGATACGCAGTATTTT
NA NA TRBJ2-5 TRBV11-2 CASSPVGGGRETQYF TGTGCCAGCAGCCCTGTCGGGGGCGGGAGAGAGACCCAGTACTTC
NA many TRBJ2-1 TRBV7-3 CASSLTGADNEQFF TGTGCCAGCAGCTTAACAGGGGCAGACAATGAGCAGTTCTTC
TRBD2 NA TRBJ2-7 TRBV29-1 CSVDYGGDEQYF TGCAGTGTGGATTACGGGGGGGACGAGCAGTACTTC
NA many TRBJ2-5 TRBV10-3 CAISESGGRETQYF TGTGCCATCAGTGAGTCCGGGGGAAGAGAGACCCAGTACTTC
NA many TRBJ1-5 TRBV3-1 CASSKDGNQPQHF TGTGCCAGCAGCAAGGACGGCAATCAGCCCCAGCATTTT
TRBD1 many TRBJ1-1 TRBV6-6 CASSRPGTAMNTEAFF TGTGCCAGCAGTCGACCCGGGACAGCCATGAACACTGAAGCTTTCTTT
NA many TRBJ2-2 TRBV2 CASSTRGVNTGELFF TGTGCCAGCAGCACCAGGGGGGTTAACACCGGGGAGCTGTTTTTT
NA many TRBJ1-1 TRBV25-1 CASSGPGQNTEAFF TGTGCCAGCAGTGGACCGGGACAGAACACTGAAGCTTTCTTT
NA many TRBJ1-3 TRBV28 CASSRLWSATGNTIYF TGTGCCAGCAGTCGCTTATGGAGTGCAACTGGAAACACCATATATTTT
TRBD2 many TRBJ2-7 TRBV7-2 CASSSLLAGAIYEQYF TGTGCCAGCAGCTCCCTATTAGCGGGAGCTATCTACGAGCAGTACTTC